This T cell receptor (beta chain) was obtained from a study of T cell responses to AZD1222 COVID-19 vaccine. Study at large: Recipients boosted at about 4 weeks or about 12 weeks are pooled.

Regarding the study as a whole: Most donors were white British and more were female, and clonal diversity was possibly underestimated. Targets within unmutated variant regions were reportedly found for nearly half of spike-specific TCRs. Across the whole spike, CD4 TCRs peaked at regions 160-218 and 743-854.

The CDR3 totals 14 residues. V shed 4 bases and J shed 3 bases, with 13 bases lying between them. Germline V lookup: CDR1 SGDLS, CDR2 YYNGEE. In the case of this clone: What it recognizes is unknown.

Clones were sequenced by immunoSEQ multiplex PCR, and TCRdb holds only the in-frame ones, with some missing. The repertoire consists of tens of thousands of clones, with over 60% occurring once and the leading ten covering under 7.5%. The genes are TRBV9 and TRBJ1-2; maybe TRBD1 (6 bases). The sequence came from an adult in good health. The sample here was peripheral blood, taken on day 0 of AZD1222 vaccination. CDR3 in amino acids: CASSIDRSDYGYTF. CDR3 sequence (DNA): TGTGCCAGCAGCATAGACAGGAGTGACTATGGCTACACCTTC.